This T cell receptor beta chain was found in a study of identical twins. Overall study findings and caveats: Invariant MAIT and iNKT cells may have partly biased zero-insertion analyses. Beta clonotypes that were abundant in cord blood contained fewer insertions, a pattern absent from memory repertoires.

This clonotype showed up just a few times. What it recognizes is unknown. TCRdb re-analysed the 5' RACE reads in MiXCR, keeping a single row per CDR3 protein. The data show roughly 690,000 distinct CDR3 sequences, roughly 6.2% seen once. The sample taken for sequencing was naive T cells sorted from blood. This sequence originates from a man aged 18 to 30 in good health.

The CDR3 sequence: CASSSLGGFGTEAFF. CDR3 sequence (DNA): TGTGCCAGCAGTTCCTTGGGGGGTTTCGGCACTGAAGCTTTCTTT. The rearrangement uses TRBV6-5 and TRBJ1-1; a weak D match, TRBD1 (5 bases). V shed 4 bases and J shed 4 bases, with 16 bases lying between them. Germline values: CDR1 MNHEY, CDR2 SVGAGI. CDR3 length equals 15 residues.